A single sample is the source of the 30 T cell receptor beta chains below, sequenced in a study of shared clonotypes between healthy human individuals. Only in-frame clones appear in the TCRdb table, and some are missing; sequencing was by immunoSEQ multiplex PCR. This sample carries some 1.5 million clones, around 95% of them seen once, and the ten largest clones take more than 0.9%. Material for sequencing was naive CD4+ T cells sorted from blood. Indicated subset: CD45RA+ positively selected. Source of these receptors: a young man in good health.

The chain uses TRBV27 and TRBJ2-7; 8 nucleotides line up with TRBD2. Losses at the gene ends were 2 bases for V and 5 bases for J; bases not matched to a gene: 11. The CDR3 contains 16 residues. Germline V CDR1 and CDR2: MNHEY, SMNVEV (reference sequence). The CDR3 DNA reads TGTGCCAGCAGTTTAAGGTTAAGCGGGAGCCGCGACGAGCAGTACTTC. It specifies CASSLRLSGSRDEQYF.

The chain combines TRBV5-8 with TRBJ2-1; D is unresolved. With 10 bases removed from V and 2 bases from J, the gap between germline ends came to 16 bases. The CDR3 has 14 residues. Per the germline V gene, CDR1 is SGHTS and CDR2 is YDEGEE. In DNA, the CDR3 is TGTGCCGGAAGTCAGGCAGATGCCTACAATGAGCAGTTCTTC. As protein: CAGSQADAYNEQFF.

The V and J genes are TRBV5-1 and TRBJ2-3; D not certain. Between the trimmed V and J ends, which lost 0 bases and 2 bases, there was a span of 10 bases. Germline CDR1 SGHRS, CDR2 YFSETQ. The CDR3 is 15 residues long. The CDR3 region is CASSLGASITDTQYF. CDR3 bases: TGCGCCAGCAGCTTGGGGGCCAGCATCACAGATACGCAGTATTTT.

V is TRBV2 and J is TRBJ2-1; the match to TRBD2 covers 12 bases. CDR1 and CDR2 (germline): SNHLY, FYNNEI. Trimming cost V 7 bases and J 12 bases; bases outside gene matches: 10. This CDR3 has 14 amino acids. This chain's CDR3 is CASTTGTSGFGQFF. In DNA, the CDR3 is TGTGCCAGCACCACCGGGACTAGCGGGTTCGGGCAGTTCTTC.

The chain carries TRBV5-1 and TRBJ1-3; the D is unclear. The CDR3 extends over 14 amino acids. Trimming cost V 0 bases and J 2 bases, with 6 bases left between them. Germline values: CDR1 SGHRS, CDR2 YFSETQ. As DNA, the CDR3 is TGCGCCAGCAGCTTGGGGGTTACTGGAAACACCATATATTTT. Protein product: CASSLGVTGNTIYF. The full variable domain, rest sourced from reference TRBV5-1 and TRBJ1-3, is KAGVTQTPRYLIKTRGQQVTLSCSPISGHRSVSWYQQTPGQGLQFLFEYFSETQRNKGNFPGRFSGRQFSNSRSEMNVSTLELGDSALYLCASSLGVTGNTIYFGEGSWLTVV.

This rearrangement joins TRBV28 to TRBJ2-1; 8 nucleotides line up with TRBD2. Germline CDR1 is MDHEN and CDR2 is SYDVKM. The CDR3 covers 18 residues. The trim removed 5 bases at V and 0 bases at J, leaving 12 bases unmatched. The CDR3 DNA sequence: TGTGCCAGCAGTCGCTCTACTAGCGGCCATCGCTCCTACAATGAGCAGTTCTTC. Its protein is CASSRSTSGHRSYNEQFF.

The CDR3 region has the DNA TGTGCCAGCAGTTACGGGGGATTCGGGGCCAACGTCCTGACTTTC. Residues: CASSYGGFGANVLTF. The V call is TRBV6-5, the J call TRBJ2-6; the D gene could be TRBD1 or TRBD2 (5 bases each). Germline V gene lookup returns CDR1 MNHEY and CDR2 SVGAGI. This CDR3 is 15 amino acids long. With 2 bases removed from V and 4 bases from J, the gap between germline ends came to 9 bases.

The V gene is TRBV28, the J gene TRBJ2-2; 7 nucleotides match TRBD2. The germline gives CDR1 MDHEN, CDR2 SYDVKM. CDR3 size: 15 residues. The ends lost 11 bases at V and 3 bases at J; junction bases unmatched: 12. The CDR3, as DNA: TGTGCCTGCTGTTTCGAGCGGGGATACACCGGGGAGCTGTTTTTT. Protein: CACCFERGYTGELFF. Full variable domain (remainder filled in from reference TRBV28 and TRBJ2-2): DVKVTQSSRYLVKRTGEKVFLECVQDMDHENMFWYRQDPGLGLRLIYFSYDVKMKEKGDIPEGYSVSREKKERFSLILESASTNQTSMYLCACCFERGYTGELFFGEGSRLTVL.

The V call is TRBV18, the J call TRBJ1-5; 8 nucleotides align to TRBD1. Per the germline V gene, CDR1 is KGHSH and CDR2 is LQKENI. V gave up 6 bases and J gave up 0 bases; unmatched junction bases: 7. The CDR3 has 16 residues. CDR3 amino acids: CASSPTGALSNQPQHF. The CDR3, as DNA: TGTGCCAGCTCGCCGACAGGGGCCCTTAGCAATCAGCCCCAGCATTTT.

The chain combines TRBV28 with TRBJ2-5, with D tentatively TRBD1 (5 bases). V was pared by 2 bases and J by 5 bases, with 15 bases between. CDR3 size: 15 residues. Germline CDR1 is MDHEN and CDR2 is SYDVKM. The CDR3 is CASSLLGRGAETQYF. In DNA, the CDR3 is TGTGCCAGCAGTTTACTCGGAAGGGGCGCGGAGACCCAGTACTTC.

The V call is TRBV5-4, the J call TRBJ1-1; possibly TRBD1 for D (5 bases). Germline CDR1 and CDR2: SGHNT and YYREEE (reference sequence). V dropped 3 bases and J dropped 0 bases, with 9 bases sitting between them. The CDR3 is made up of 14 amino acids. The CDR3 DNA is TGTGCCAGCAGCTACCCGGGGCTGAACACTGAAGCTTTCTTT. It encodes CASSYPGLNTEAFF.

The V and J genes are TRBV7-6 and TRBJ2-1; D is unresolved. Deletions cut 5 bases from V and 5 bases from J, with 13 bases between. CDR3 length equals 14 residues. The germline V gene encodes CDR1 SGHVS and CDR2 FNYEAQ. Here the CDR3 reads CASSPRVFDNEQFF. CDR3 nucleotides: TGTGCCAGCAGCCCTAGGGTTTTCGACAATGAGCAGTTCTTC. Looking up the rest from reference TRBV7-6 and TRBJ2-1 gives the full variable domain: GAGVSQSPRYKVTKRGQDVALRCDPISGHVSLYWYRQALGQGPEFLTYFNYEAQQDKSGLPNDRFSAERPEGSISTLTIQRTEQRDSAMYRCASSPRVFDNEQFFGPGTRLTVL.

CDR3 amino acids: CASSANQETQYF. In DNA, the CDR3 is TGTGCCAGCTCCGCGAACCAAGAGACCCAGTACTTC. This chain joins TRBV18 and TRBJ2-5; D gene unclear. The CDR3 spans 12 residues. Trimming left V 6 bases short and J 0 bases short, with 5 bases between. In germline, CDR1 is KGHSH, CDR2 LQKENI.

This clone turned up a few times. The CDR3 protein is CASSLAQEGTEAFF. DNA for the CDR3: TGTGCCAGCAGCTTAGCGCAGGAGGGGACTGAAGCTTTCTTT. This chain connects TRBV7-9 to TRBJ1-1, with TRBD1 as a possible D gene (5 bases). CDR3 length: 14 residues. V lost 0 bases and J lost 5, with 10 bases in between. The germline gives CDR1 SEHNR, CDR2 FQNEAQ (reference sequence).

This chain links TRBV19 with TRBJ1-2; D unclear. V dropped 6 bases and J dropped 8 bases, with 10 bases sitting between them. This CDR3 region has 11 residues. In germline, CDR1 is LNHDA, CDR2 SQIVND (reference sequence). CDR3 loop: CASRSYGGYTF. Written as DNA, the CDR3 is TGTGCCAGTAGGTCTTATGGAGGCTACACCTTC.

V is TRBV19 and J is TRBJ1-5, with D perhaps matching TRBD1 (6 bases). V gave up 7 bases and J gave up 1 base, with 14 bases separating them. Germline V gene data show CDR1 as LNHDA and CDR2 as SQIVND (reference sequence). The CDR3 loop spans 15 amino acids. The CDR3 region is CASTPRRGSNQPQHF. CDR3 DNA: TGTGCCAGTACCCCCCGGAGGGGGAGCAATCAGCCCCAGCATTTT. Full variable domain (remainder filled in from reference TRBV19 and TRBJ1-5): DGGITQSPKYLFRKEGQNVTLSCEQNLNHDAMYWYRQDPGQGLRLIYYSQIVNDFQKGDIAEGYSVSREKKESFPLTVTSAQKNPTAFYLCASTPRRGSNQPQHFGDGTRLSIL.

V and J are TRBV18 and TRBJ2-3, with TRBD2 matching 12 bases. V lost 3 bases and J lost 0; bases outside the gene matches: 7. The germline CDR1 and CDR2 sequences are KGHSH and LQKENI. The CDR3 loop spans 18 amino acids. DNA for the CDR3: TGTGCCAGCTCACCGTGGACTAGCGGGGTCGGTAGCACAGATACGCAGTATTTT. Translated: CASSPWTSGVGSTDTQYF.

As DNA, the CDR3 is TGTGCCAGCAGCTATTCCGGACTAGCGGAAGATACGCAGTATTTT. This gives the protein CASSYSGLAEDTQYF. This chain links TRBV11-2 with TRBJ2-3, with 10 bases aligning to TRBD2. V lost 4 bases and J lost 5; bases outside the gene matches: 6. The germline gives CDR1 SGHAT, CDR2 FQNNGV. The CDR3 is made up of 15 amino acids.

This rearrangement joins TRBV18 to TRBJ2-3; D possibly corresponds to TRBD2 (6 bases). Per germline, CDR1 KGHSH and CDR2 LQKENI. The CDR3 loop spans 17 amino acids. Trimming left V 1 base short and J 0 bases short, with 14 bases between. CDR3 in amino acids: CASSPLPQGTSTDTQYF. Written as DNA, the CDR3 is TGTGCCAGCTCACCACTCCCGCAAGGGACTAGCACAGATACGCAGTATTTT.

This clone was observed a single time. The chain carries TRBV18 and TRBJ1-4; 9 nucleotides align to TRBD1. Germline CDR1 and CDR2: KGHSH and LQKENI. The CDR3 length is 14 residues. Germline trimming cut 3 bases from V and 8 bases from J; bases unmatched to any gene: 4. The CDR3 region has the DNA TGTGCCAGCTCACCGGACAGGGGAGGGGAAAAACTGTTTTTT. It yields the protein CASSPDRGGEKLFF. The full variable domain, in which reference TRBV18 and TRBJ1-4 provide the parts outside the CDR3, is NAGVMQNPRHLVRRRGQEARLRCSPMKGHSHVYWYRQLPEEGLKFMVYLQKENIIDESGMPKERFSAEFPKEGPSILRIQQVVRGDSAAYFCASSPDRGGEKLFFGSGTQLSVL.

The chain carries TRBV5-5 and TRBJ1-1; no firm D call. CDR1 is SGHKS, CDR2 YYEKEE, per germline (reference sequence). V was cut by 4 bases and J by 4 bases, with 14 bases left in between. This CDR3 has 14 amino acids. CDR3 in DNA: TGTGCCAGCAGCGGCAGGCTACCTTTCACTGAAGCTTTCTTT. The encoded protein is CASSGRLPFTEAFF.

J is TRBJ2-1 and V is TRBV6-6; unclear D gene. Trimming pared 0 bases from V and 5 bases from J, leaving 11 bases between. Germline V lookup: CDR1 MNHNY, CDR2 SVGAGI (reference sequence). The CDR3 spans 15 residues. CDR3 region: CASSYSSQADNEQFF. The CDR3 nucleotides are TGTGCCAGCAGTTACTCGAGCCAGGCTGACAATGAGCAGTTCTTC.

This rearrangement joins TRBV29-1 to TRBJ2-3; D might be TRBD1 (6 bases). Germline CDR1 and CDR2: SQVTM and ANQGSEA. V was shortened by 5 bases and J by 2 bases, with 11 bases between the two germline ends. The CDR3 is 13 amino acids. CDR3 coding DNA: TGCAGCGTTACAGGGTCCTTCACAGATACGCAGTATTTT. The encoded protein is CSVTGSFTDTQYF.

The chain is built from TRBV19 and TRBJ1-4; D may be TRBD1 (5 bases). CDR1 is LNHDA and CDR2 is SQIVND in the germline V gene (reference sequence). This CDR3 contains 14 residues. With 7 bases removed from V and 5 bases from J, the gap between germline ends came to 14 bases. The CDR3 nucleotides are TGTGCCAGTACTTTGGTGGGGGGGAATGAAAAACTGTTTTTT. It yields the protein CASTLVGGNEKLFF.

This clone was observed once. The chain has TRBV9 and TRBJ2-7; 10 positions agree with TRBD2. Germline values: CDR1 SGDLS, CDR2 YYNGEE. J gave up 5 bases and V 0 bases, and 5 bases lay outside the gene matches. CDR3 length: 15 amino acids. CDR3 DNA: TGTGCCAGCAGCGTAGGGTCTAGCGGGAGCCACGAGCAGTACTTC. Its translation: CASSVGSSGSHEQYF.

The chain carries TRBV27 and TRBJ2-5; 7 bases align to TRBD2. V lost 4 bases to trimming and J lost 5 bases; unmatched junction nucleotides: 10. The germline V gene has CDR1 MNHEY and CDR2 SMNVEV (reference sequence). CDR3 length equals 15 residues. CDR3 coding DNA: TGTGCCAGCAGTTCACATGCGGGAGTGATGGAGACCCAGTACTTC. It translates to CASSSHAGVMETQYF.

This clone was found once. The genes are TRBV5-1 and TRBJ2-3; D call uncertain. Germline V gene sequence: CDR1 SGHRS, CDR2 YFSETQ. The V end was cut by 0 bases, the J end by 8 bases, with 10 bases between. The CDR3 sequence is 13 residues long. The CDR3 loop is CASSLDFRTTQYF. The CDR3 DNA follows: TGCGCCAGCAGCTTGGACTTTCGTACTACGCAGTATTTT.

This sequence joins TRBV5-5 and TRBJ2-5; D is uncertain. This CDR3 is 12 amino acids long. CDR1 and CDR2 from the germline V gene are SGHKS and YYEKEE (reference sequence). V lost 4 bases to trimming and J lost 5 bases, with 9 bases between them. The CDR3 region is CASSPRWETQYF. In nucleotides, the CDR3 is TGTGCCAGCAGCCCCAGGTGGGAGACCCAGTACTTC.

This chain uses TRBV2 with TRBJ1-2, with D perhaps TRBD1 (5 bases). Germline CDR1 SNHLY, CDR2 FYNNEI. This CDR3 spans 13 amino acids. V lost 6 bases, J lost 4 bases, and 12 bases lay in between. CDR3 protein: CASRRDPSYGYTF. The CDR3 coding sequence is TGTGCCAGCAGGAGGGACCCATCCTATGGCTACACCTTC.

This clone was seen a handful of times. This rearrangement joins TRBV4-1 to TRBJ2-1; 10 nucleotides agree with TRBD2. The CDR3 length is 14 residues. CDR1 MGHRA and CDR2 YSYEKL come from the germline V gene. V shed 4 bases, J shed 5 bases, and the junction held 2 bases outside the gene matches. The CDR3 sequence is CASSRTSGNNEQFF. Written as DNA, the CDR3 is TGCGCCAGCAGCCGGACTAGCGGCAACAATGAGCAGTTCTTC.